The 6 T cell receptor beta chains below all came from one sample that was sequenced in a study of cytomegalovirus exposure and HLA in healthy donors. The PCR made use of 60 Vbeta and 13 Jbeta primers. Assay used: immunoSEQ multiplex PCR; TCRdb lists only in-frame clones, some missing. The sample totals approximately 180,000 clones; its top ten clones hold approximately 6.9%. Sample: PBMCs. The receptor set was obtained from a man aged 30 to 39 in good health and CMV-seronegative.

This chain connects TRBV6-1 to TRBJ2-7, with TRBD1 matching 9 bases. V trimming: 6 bases; J trimming: 7 bases; junction bases outside the gene matches: 10. The CDR3 totals 14 residues. Germline loops: CDR1 MNHNS, CDR2 SASEGT. Here the CDR3 reads CASSARDRVKEQYF. The CDR3 DNA sequence: TGTGCCAGCAGCGCCCGGGACAGGGTTAAGGAGCAGTACTTC.

The chain is built from TRBV7-8 and TRBJ2-7, with 7 nucleotides matching TRBD1. V lost 5 bases, J lost 3 bases, and 7 bases stayed unmatched. Germline V gene data show CDR1 as SGHVS and CDR2 as FQNEAQ. There are 14 residues in the CDR3. The CDR3 here is CASSTRQGNYEQYF. DNA of the CDR3: TGTGCCAGCAGCACCAGACAGGGAAACTACGAGCAGTACTTC.

This chain connects TRBV19 to TRBJ1-2; TRBD1 matches 7 bases. The CDR3 consists of 15 residues. V lost 6 bases, J lost 3 bases, and 10 bases stayed unmatched. Per germline, CDR1 LNHDA and CDR2 SQIVND (reference sequence). DNA for the CDR3: TGTGCCAGTAGATTCGACAGGGCGAGGGACTATGGCTACACCTTC. Translation gives CASRFDRARDYGYTF.

The genes are TRBV18 and TRBJ1-2; no definite D call. CDR1 and CDR2 from the germline V gene are KGHSH and LQKENI. This CDR3 region has 13 residues. Trimming removed 2 bases at V and 4 bases at J, with 8 bases between. DNA of the CDR3: TGTGCCAGCTCACCAGAGGGTAGCTATGGCTACACCTTC. It specifies CASSPEGSYGYTF.

For this clone: The sample holds other DNA sequences that translate to the same CDR3. The chain has TRBV19 and TRBJ1-2, with a tentative D call TRBD1 (5 bases). The CDR3 has 13 residues. Trimming pared 9 bases from V and 8 bases from J, leaving 19 bases between. The V gene's germline CDR1 is LNHDA and CDR2 SQIVND (reference sequence). The CDR3 loop reads CASSGRAPGGYTF. Written as DNA, the CDR3 is TGTGCCAGCTCCGGCAGGGCACCCGGCGGCTACACCTTC. The full variable domain, in which reference TRBV19 and TRBJ1-2 provide the parts outside the CDR3, is DGGITQSPKYLFRKEGQNVTLSCEQNLNHDAMYWYRQDPGQGLRLIYYSQIVNDFQKGDIAEGYSVSREKKESFPLTVTSAQKNPTAFYLCASSGRAPGGYTFGSGTRLTVV.

The chain has TRBV11-3 and TRBJ1-2; 8 bases are shared with TRBD1. V lost 2 bases and J lost 3; bases outside the gene matches: 2. This CDR3 comprises 14 residues. Germline V gene lookup returns CDR1 SGHNT and CDR2 YENEEA. CDR3 region: CASSLTGGYYGYTF. CDR3 in DNA: TGTGCCAGCAGCTTAACAGGGGGATACTATGGCTACACCTTC.